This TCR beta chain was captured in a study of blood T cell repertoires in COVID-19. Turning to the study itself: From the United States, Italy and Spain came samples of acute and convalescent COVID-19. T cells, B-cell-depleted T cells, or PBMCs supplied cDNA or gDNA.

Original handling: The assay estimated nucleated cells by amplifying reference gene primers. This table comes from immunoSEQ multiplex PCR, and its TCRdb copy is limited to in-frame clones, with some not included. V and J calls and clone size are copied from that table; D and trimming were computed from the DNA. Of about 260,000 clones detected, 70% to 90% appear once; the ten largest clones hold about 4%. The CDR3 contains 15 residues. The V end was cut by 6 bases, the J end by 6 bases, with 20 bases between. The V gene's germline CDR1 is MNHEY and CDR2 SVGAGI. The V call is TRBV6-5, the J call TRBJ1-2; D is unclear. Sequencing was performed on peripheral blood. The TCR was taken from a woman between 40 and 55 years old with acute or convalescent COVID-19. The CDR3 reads CASSSTHAGNNGYTF. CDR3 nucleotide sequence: TGTGCCAGCAGCAGCACCCATGCGGGGAATAATGGCTACACCTTC.